This TCR beta chain is drawn from a study of blood T cell repertoires in COVID-19. On the study more broadly: Some COVID-19 samples were acute and others convalescent; all came from the United States, Italy and Spain. PBMCs, B-cell-depleted T cells, or T cells were the source of the cDNA or gDNA that made up the material.

This clone was recorded only once. Under the authors' procedure: Reference gene primer amplification in the assay estimated nucleated cell counts. The table came from immunoSEQ multiplex PCR; TCRdb's copy has only in-frame clones and leaves some out. V, J and clone size reflect that table, while D and trimming were determined from the DNA. The data show 150,000 to 200,000 clones, 80% to 90% seen once. V gave up 11 bases and J gave up 2 bases; unmatched junction bases: 14. The CDR3 runs 15 residues. Germline V gene lookup returns CDR1 MNHEY and CDR2 SVGAGI. The TCR originated in a man between 50 and 59 years old with active or convalescent COVID-19. Material for sequencing was peripheral blood. This chain links TRBV6-5 with TRBJ1-1; 7 bases line up with TRBD1. This CDR3 reads CASVLGGRGNTEAFF. Written as DNA, the CDR3 is TGTGCCTCCGTGTTAGGGGGCCGGGGTAACACTGAAGCTTTCTTT.